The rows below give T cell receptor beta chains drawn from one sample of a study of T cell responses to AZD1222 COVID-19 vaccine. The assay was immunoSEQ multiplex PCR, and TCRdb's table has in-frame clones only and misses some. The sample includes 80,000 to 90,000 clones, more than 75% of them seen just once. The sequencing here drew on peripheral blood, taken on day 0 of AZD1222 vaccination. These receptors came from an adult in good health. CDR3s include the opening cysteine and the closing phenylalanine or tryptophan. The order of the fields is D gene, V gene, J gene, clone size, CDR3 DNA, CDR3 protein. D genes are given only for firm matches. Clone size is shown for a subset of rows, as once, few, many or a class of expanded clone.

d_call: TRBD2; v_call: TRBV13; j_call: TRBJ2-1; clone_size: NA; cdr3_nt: TGTGCCAGCAGCCGTTCTGGGCCGGGACTAGCGGGAGTGGTCTACAATGAGCAGTTCTTC; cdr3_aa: CASSRSGPGLAGVVYNEQFF
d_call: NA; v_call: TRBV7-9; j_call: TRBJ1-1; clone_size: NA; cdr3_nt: TGTGCCAGCCTCCCCAGCGGGGCGAGGAACACTGAAGCTTTCTTT; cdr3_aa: CASLPSGARNTEAFF
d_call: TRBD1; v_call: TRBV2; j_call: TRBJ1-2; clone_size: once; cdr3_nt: TGTGCCAGCAGTGAAGCAAGGACAGGGCAAGGCTACACCTTC; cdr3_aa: CASSEARTGQGYTF
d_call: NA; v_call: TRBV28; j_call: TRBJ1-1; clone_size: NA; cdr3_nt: TGTGCCAGCAGCCATAGGGAAGCTTTCTTT; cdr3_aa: CASSHREAFF
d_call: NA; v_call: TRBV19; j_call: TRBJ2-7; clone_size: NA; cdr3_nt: TGTGCCAGTAGTCCTGGACAAGCCCACGAGCAGTACTTC; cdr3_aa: CASSPGQAHEQYF
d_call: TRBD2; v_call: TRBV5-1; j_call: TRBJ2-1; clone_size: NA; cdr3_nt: TGCGCCAGCAGCAAGACTAGCGGAATATACAATGAGCAGTTCTTC; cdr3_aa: CASSKTSGIYNEQFF
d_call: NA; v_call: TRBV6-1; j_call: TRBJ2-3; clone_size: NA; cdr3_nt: TGTGCCAGCAGTGAACTAATTAGGGCAGATACGCAGTATTTT; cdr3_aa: CASSELIRADTQYF
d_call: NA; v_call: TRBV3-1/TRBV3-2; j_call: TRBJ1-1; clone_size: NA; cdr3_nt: TGTGCCAGCAGACCCGACAGGTGGAACACTGAAGCTTTCTTT; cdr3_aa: CASRPDRWNTEAFF
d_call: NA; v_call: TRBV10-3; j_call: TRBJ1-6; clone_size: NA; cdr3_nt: TGTGCCATCAGCGACTCCTATAATTCACCCCTCCACTTT; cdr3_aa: CAISDSYNSPLHF
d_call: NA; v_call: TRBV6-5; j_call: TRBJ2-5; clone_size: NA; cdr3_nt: TGTGCCAGCAGTTTTAAGGGGGTCGGGCGGAAAGAGACCCAGTACTTC; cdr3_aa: CASSFKGVGRKETQYF
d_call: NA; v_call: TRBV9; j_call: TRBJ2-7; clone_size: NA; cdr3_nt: TGTGCCAGCAGCGTAGTCCCCGCCGGCTCCCACGAGCAGTACTTC; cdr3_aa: CASSVVPAGSHEQYF
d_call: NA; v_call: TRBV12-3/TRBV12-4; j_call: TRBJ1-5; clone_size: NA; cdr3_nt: TGTGCCAGCAGTTTAGGGGGGGATCAGCCCCAGCATTTT; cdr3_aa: CASSLGGDQPQHF
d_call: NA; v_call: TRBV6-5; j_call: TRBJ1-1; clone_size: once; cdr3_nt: TGTGCCAGCAGTTACGACTCGAACACTGAAGCTTTCTTT; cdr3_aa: CASSYDSNTEAFF
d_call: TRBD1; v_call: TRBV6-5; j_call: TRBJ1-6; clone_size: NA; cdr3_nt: TGTGCCAGCAGCAAAGGACAGGGGGCTTCACCCCTCCACTTT; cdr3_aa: CASSKGQGASPLHF
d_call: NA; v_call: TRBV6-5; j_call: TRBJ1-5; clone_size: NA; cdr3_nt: TGTGCCAGCCAAGGCACAGATAGCAATCAGCCCCAGCATTTT; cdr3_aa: CASQGTDSNQPQHF
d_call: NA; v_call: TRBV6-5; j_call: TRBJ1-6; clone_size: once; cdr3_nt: TGTGCCAGCAGTTCACAGAATTATAATTCACCCCTCCACTTT; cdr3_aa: CASSSQNYNSPLHF
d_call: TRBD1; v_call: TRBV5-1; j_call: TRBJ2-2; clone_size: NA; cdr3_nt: TGCGCCAGCAACCGACAGGGGTCCACCGGGGAGCTGTTTTTT; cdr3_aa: CASNRQGSTGELFF
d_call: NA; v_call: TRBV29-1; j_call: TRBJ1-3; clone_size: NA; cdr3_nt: TGCAGCGTTTCAGGGTCTGGAAACACCATATATTTT; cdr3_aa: CSVSGSGNTIYF
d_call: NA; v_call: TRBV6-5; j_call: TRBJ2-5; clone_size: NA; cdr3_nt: TGTGCCAGCAGTTACCCGGGGCGCGGAGAGACCCAGTACTTC; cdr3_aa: CASSYPGRGETQYF
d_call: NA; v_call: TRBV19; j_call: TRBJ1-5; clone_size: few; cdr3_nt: TGTGCCAGTAGTACAGATACTAGCAATCAGCCCCAGCATTTT; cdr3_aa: CASSTDTSNQPQHF
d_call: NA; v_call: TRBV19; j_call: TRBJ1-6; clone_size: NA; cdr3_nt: TGTGCCAGTAGTACCTCCAGGGAACACAATTCACCCCTCCACTTT; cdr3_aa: CASSTSREHNSPLHF
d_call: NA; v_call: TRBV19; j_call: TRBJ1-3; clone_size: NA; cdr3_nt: TGTGCCAGTAGTACACCGACAGGACTCTCTGGAAACACCATATATTTT; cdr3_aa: CASSTPTGLSGNTIYF
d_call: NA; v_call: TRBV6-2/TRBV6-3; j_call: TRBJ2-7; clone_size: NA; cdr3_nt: TGTGCCAGCAGTGGGCAGCCCAGAGGGTACGAGCAGTACTTC; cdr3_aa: CASSGQPRGYEQYF
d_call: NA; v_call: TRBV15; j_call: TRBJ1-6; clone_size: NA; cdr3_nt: TGTGCCACCAGCAGCGGGGAGAATAATTCACCCCTCCACTTT; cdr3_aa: CATSSGENNSPLHF
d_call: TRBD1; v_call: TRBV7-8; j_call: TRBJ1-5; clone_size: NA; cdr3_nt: TGTGCCAGCAGCTCCCCGGGACAGACGGATCAGCCCCAGCATTTT; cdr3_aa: CASSSPGQTDQPQHF
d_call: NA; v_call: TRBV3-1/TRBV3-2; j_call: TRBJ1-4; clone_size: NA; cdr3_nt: TGTGCCAGCAGCCAAGGGCGGATTAATGAAAAACTGTTTTTT; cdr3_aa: CASSQGRINEKLFF
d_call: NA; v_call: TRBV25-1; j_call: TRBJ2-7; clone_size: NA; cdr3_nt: TGTGCCAGCAGTGAGACAGGACCCTACTACGAGCAGTACTTC; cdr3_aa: CASSETGPYYEQYF
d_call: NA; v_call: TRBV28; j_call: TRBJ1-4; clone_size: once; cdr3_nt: TGTGCCAGCAGCTCAGTTATGAGTACCGCTAATGAAAAACTGTTTTTT; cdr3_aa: CASSSVMSTANEKLFF
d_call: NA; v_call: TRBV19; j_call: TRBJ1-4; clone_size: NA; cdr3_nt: TGTGCCAGTAGTCGAATGTCGGTTGGGGGTTACGAAAAACTGTTTTTT; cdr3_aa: CASSRMSVGGYEKLFF
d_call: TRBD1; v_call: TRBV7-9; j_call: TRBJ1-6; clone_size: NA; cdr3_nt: TGTGCCAGCAGCCCGGTTCCAGGGGGCGCCGGGACACCCCTCCACTTT; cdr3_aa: CASSPVPGGAGTPLHF
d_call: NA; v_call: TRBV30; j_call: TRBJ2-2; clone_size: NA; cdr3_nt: TGTGCCTGGCGGGCTATGGTCCCGAACACCGGGGAGCTGTTTTTT; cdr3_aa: CAWRAMVPNTGELFF
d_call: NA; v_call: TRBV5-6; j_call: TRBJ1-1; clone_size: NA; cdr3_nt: TGTGCCAGCAGCTCTAGAGGGGTACGAAACACTGAAGCTTTCTTT; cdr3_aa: CASSSRGVRNTEAFF
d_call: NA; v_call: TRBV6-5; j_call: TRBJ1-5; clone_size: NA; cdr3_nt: TGTGCCAGCAGCGGAACAGAGAATCAGCCCCAGCATTTT; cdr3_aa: CASSGTENQPQHF
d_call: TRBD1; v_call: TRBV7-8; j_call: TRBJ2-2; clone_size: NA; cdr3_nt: TGTGCCAGCAGCTCCCGGGACAGAGCGAACACCGGGGAGCTGTTTTTT; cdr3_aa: CASSSRDRANTGELFF
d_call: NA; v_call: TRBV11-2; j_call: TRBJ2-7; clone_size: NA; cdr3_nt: TGTGCCAGCAGTCTACTGAACTACGAGCAGTACTTC; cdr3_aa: CASSLLNYEQYF
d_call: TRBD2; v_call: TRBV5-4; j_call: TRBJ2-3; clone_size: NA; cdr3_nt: TGTGCCAGCAGCTTTGGGGGGGGATTGGATACGCAGTATTTT; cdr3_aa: CASSFGGGLDTQYF
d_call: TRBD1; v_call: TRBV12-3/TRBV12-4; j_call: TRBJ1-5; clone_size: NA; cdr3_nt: TGTGCCAGCAGTTCGACAGGGGATCAGCCCCAGCATTTT; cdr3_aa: CASSSTGDQPQHF
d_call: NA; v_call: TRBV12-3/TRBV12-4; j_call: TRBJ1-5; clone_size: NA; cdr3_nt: TGTGCCAGCACCCGAGAGGGAGGTCAGCCCCAGCATTTT; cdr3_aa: CASTREGGQPQHF
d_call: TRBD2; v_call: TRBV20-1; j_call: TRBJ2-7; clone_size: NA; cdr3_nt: TGCAGTGCTAGTCGGGCGGGAGGATCCTACGAGCAGTACTTC; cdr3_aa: CSASRAGGSYEQYF
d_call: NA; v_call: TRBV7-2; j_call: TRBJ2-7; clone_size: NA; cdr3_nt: TGTGCCAGCAGCTCCCGCCCTAGGTCTGGAGAGCAGTACTTC; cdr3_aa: CASSSRPRSGEQYF
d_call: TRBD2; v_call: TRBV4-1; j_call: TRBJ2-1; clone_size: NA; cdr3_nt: TGCGCCAGCAGCCGCACTAGCGGGAGTTTGTATGAGCAGTTCTTC; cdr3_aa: CASSRTSGSLYEQFF
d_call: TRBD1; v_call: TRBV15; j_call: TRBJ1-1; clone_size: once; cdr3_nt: TGTGCCACCAGCAACAGGGGGCTTGCGACTGAAGCTTTCTTT; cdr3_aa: CATSNRGLATEAFF
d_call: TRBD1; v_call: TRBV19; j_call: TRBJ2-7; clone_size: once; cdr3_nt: TGTGCCAGCCATGGGGACAGCCCCTACGAGCAGTACTTC; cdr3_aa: CASHGDSPYEQYF
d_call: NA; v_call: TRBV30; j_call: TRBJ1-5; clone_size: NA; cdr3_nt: TGTGCCTGGGCCGGGGGTCGGTCCCAGCCCCAGCATTTT; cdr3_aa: CAWAGGRSQPQHF
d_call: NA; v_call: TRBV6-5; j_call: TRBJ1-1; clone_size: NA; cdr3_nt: TGTGCCAGCAGTTCCATAGATGGTACTGAAGCTTTCTTT; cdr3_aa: CASSSIDGTEAFF
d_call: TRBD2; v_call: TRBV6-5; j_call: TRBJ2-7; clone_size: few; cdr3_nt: TGTGCCAGCAGTTACCCGACGGGAGGCGGATACGAGCAGTACTTC; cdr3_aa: CASSYPTGGGYEQYF